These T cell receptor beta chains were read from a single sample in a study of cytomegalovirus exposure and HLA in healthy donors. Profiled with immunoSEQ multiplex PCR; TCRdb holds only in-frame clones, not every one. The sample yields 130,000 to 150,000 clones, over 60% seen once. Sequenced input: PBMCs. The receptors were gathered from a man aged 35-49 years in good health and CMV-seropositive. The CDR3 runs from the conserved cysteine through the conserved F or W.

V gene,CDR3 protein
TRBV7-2,CASSLVAGISYGYTF
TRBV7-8,CASSPTGTGAYEQYF
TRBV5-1,CASVSGTAQETQYF
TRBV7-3,CASSLRAGGLTDTQYF
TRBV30,CAWEVSYPEQFF
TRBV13,CASSWTGTSTDAQYF
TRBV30,CAWSSGSTDTQYF
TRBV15,CATSREVRGGSRWDTQYF
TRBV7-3,CASSLRAANSGANVLTF
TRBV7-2,CASSLGPSVLAGEQYF
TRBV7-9,CSSTTGTSGREETQYF
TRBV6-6,CASSPYVADTQYF
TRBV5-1,CASSLNGRRDLNTGELFF
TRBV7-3,CASSPPEGAGGPYEQYF
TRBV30,CAWSKLADPSDEQFF
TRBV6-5,CASSYGDREAEAFF
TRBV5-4,CASSSLGEGREKLFF
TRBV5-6,CASSLATTGDYVGYTF
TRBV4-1,CASSQGGLVNQPQHF
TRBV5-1,CASSSTGDGYTF
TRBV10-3,CAISEYGTSGSTGTDTQYF
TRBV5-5,CASSTTGVFGNTIYF
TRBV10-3,CAIRMGQPNTEAFF
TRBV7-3,CASSLTARESEQFF
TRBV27,CASSPGSNQPQHF
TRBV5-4,CASSLARGREAFF
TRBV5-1,CASHTGTDSPLHF
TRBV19,CASTNGEVSYNEQFF
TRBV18,CASSAGGDTEAFF
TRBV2,CASPRRDSGSGTQYF
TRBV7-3,CASSPAPTDTQYF
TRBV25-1,CASSEYTYYEQYF
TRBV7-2,CASSLLTGGHTEAFF
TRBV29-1,CSVTGTGGLGNQPQHF
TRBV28,CASSLSQGNYGYTF
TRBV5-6,CASSLIAGWDQETQYF
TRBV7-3,CASSLRDYTDEQFF
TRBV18,CASSPYADSSNQPQHF
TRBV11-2,CASSLAAGGTYEQYF
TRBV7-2,CASSPKTGGYEKLFF
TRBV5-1,CASSFDGTRVYEQYF
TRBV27,CASTQTGFDFRADTGELFF
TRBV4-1,CASSQAWRTYEQYF
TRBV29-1,CSVGGLPNQPQHF
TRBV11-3,CASRPRAGSSGGTGELFF
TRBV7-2,CASSSEDRALYGYTF
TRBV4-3,CASSQDLGPGTGGYEQYF
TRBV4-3,CASSQSWRFTGELFF
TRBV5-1,CASSLQGFGYTF
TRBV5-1,CASSPGPGQGTPYGYTF
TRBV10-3,CAISESFSRGYTF
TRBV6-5,CASSYPGQGQETQYF